Listed below are T cell receptor beta chains from one sample, sequenced in a study of tumor-infiltrating lymphocytes in primary liver carcinoma. One entry per CDR3 protein results from TCRdb running MiXCR on the multiplex PCR reads. The sample lists about 200,000 distinct CDR3 sequences, less than 75% occurring once. Sequencing used peripheral blood. The receptors stem from a woman aged 60 to 75 with primary liver carcinoma and hepatitis B virus infection. Each CDR3 is given with its conserved first and last residue. The order of the fields is D gene, clone size, V gene, J gene, CDR3 protein, CDR3 DNA. The D gene is left open where the match is weak. Clone size is shown for a subset of rows, as once, few, many or a class of expanded clone.

d_call: TRBD1
clone_size: once
v_call: TRBV11-2
j_call: TRBJ2-5
cdr3_aa: CAIRTTGVVTQYF
cdr3_nt: TGTGCCATCAGGACCACAGGGGTGGTGACCCAATACTTC

d_call: .
clone_size: many
v_call: TRBV6-5
j_call: TRBJ1-2
cdr3_aa: CASSYSPDTAGGYTF
cdr3_nt: TGTGCCAGCAGTTACTCTCCGGACACGGCGGGTGGCTACACCTTC

d_call: TRBD2
clone_size: few
v_call: TRBV6-1
j_call: TRBJ2-3
cdr3_aa: CASRPGGPDTQYF
cdr3_nt: TGTGCCAGCAGGCCGGGGGGGCCAGATACGCAGTATTTT

d_call: .
clone_size: .
v_call: TRBV7-9
j_call: TRBJ2-2
cdr3_aa: CASSVGGRRKAGELFF
cdr3_nt: TGTGCCAGCAGCGTAGGTGGGAGACGGAAAGCCGGGGAGCTGTTTTTT

d_call: TRBD1
clone_size: .
v_call: TRBV11-3
j_call: TRBJ2-7
cdr3_aa: CASSLVGTANCEQYF
cdr3_nt: TGTGCCAGCAGCTTAGTTGGGACAGCCAACTGTGAGCAGTACTTC

d_call: .
clone_size: many
v_call: TRBV25-1
j_call: TRBJ2-1
cdr3_aa: CASSEPTVFGGSYNEQFF
cdr3_nt: TGTGCCAGCAGTGAGCCGACCGTGTTCGGCGGCTCCTACAATGAGCAGTTCTTC

d_call: .
clone_size: .
v_call: TRBV11-3
j_call: TRBJ2-2
cdr3_aa: CASTSGLAGGPGGSCFF
cdr3_nt: .

d_call: TRBD2
clone_size: once
v_call: TRBV11-2
j_call: TRBJ2-5
cdr3_aa: CASSPSGTQGTQYF
cdr3_nt: TGTGCCAGCAGCCCAAGCGGGACTCAAGGGACCCAATACTTC

d_call: .
clone_size: few
v_call: TRBV6-5
j_call: TRBJ1-3
cdr3_aa: CASSSRAAAGNTIYF
cdr3_nt: TGTGCCAGCAGTTCGAGGGCAGCGGCTGGAAACACCATATATTTT

d_call: .
clone_size: once
v_call: TRBV10-1
j_call: TRBJ2-1
cdr3_aa: CASSVDGYNEQFF
cdr3_nt: TGCGCCAGCAGTGTCGACGGTTACAATGAGCAGTTCTTC

d_call: TRBD1
clone_size: .
v_call: TRBV11-2
j_call: TRBJ2-5
cdr3_aa: CASSFWTGIGQGAQYF
cdr3_nt: TGTGCCAGCAGCTTCTGGACAGGGATTGGCCAAGGGGCCCAGTACTTC

d_call: .
clone_size: once
v_call: TRBV11-2
j_call: TRBJ2-7
cdr3_aa: CASSLSVEGSCEQYF
cdr3_nt: TGTGCCAGCAGCTTAAGTGTGGAGGGCTCCTGCGAGCAGTACTTC

d_call: TRBD1
clone_size: once
v_call: TRBV14
j_call: TRBJ2-5
cdr3_aa: CVSSQGRAGGSETQYF
cdr3_nt: TGTGTCAGCAGCCAAGGTCGGGCAGGGGGAAGCGAGACCCAGTACTTC

d_call: .
clone_size: many
v_call: TRBV12-3/TRBV12-4
j_call: TRBJ2-2
cdr3_aa: CASSKGGSVSMRFF
cdr3_nt: TGTGCCAGCAGCAAAGGGGGGAGTGTTAGTATGCGGTTTTTT

d_call: .
clone_size: .
v_call: TRBV11-3
j_call: TRBJ1-1
cdr3_aa: CTSSSQWPNSEAFF
cdr3_nt: TGTACCAGCAGCTCACAGTGGCCAAACAGTGAAGCTTTCTTT

d_call: .
clone_size: few
v_call: TRBV5-1
j_call: TRBJ1-3
cdr3_aa: CASSLTGRGNTIYF
cdr3_nt: TGCGCCAGCAGCTTAACCGGACGTGGAAACACCATATATTTT

d_call: TRBD1
clone_size: .
v_call: TRBV5-6
j_call: TRBJ1-1
cdr3_aa: CASSSPRQGAVTEAFF
cdr3_nt: TGTGCCAGTAGCTCCCCCCGACAGGGGGCGGTCACTGAAGCTTTCTTT

d_call: .
clone_size: .
v_call: TRBV7-9
j_call: TRBJ2-7
cdr3_aa: CASGRGGYEQYF
cdr3_nt: TGTGCCAGCGGCAGGGGCGGCTACGAGCAGTACTTC

d_call: TRBD1
clone_size: .
v_call: TRBV11-1
j_call: TRBJ2-6
cdr3_aa: CASSPPTGSPGANVPTF
cdr3_nt: TGCGCCAGCAGCCCCCCGACAGGGAGCCCTGGGGCCAACGTCCCGACTTTC

d_call: .
clone_size: few
v_call: TRBV6-4
j_call: TRBJ2-3
cdr3_aa: CASSVGPSTDTQYF
cdr3_nt: TGTGCCAGCAGTGTGGGGCCTAGCACAGATACGCAGTATTTT

d_call: .
clone_size: .
v_call: TRBV18
j_call: TRBJ1-1
cdr3_aa: CASSTGQGRATEAFF
cdr3_nt: TGTGCCAGCTCAACGGGGCAGGGTCGAGCCACTGAAGCTTTCTTT

d_call: .
clone_size: .
v_call: TRBV5-4
j_call: TRBJ2-1
cdr3_aa: CASSLVTGDHNEQFF
cdr3_nt: TGCGCCAGCAGCTTGGTGACGGGAGATCACAATGAGCAGTTCTTC

d_call: .
clone_size: .
v_call: TRBV7-8
j_call: TRBJ2-1
cdr3_aa: CASSPRMGLGEQFF
cdr3_nt: TGTGCCAGCAGCCCTAGAATGGGGCTAGGGGAGCAGTTCTTC

d_call: .
clone_size: few
v_call: TRBV12-3/TRBV12-4
j_call: TRBJ1-2
cdr3_aa: CASSPGSSPTFYGYTF
cdr3_nt: TGTGCCAGCAGCCCCGGGTCTTCCCCGACCTTCTATGGCTACACCTTC

d_call: .
clone_size: once
v_call: TRBV6-1
j_call: TRBJ1-3
cdr3_aa: CVSRVGGISGNTIYF
cdr3_nt: TGTGTCAGCAGGGTCGGTGGGATCTCTGGAAACACCATATATTTT